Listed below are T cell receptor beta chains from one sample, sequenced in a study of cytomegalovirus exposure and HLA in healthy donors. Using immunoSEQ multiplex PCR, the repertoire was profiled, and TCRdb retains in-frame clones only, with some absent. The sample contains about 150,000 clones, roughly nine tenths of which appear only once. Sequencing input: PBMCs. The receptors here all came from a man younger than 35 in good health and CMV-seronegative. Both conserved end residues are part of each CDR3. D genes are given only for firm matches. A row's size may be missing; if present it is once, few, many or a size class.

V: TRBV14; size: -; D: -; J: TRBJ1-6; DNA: TGTGCCAGCAGCCAAGCCCTGCAGAGCGGGACCCTCCACTTT; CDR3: CASSQALQSGTLHF
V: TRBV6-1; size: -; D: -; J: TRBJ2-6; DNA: TGTGCCAGCAGTGCAGGGACTGGGGCCAACGTCCTGACTTTC; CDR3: CASSAGTGANVLTF
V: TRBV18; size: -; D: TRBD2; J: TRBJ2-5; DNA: TGTGCCAGCTCAATAATAGCGGGAGTATCGGAGACCCAGTACTTC; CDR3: CASSIIAGVSETQYF
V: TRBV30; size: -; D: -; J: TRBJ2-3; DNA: TGTGCCTGGAGTCGGACACTTAGCACAGATACGCAGTATTTT; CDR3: CAWSRTLSTDTQYF
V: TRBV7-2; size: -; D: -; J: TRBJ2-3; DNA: TGTGCCAGCAGCGTCGCCGGGGGAGATACGCAGTATTTT; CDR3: CASSVAGGDTQYF
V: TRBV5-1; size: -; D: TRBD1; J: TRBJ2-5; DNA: TGCGCCAGCAGCTCGGACAGGGGGGAAGAGACCCAGTACTTC; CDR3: CASSSDRGEETQYF
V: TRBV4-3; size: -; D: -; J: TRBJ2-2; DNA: TGCGCCAGCAGCCAAGAGTTGTCGAGAACTGTCCGGGAGCTGTTTTTT; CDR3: CASSQELSRTVRELFF
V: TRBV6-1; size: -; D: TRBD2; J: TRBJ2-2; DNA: TGTGCCAGCAGTCGACTAGCGGGGAACACCGGGGAGCTGTTTTTT; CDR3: CASSRLAGNTGELFF
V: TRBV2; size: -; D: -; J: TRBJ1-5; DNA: TGTGCCAGCGACGAGAGGTATAGCAATCAGCCCCAGCATTTT; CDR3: CASDERYSNQPQHF
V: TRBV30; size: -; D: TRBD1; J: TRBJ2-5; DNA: TGTGCCTGGGGACAGGGGGAGACCCAGTACTTC; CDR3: CAWGQGETQYF
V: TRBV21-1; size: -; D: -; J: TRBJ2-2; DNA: TGTGCCAGCAGCAAAGTGGGACTATACACCGGGGAGCTGTTTTTT; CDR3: CASSKVGLYTGELFF
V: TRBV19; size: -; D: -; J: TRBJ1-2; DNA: TGTGCCAGTAGTATTGCGACAGGCCGTCGCGGCTATGGCTACACCTTC; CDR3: CASSIATGRRGYGYTF
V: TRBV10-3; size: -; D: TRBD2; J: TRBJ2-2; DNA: TGTGCCATCGTTATAGCGGGGGAGCACACCGGGGAGCTGTTTTTT; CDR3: CAIVIAGEHTGELFF
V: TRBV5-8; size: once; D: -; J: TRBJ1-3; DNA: TGTGCCAGCAGTGAAGGGAGGGATTTCTCTGGAAACACCATATATTTT; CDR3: CASSEGRDFSGNTIYF
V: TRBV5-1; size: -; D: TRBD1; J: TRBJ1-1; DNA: TGCGCCAGCAGCTTGACAGGGGCCACTGAAGCTTTCTTT; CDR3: CASSLTGATEAFF
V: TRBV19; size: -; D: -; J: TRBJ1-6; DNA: TGTGCCAGTAGTTTCGGTCTGGGGGGTTCACCCCTCCACTTT; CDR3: CASSFGLGGSPLHF
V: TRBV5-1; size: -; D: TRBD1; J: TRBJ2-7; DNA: TGCGCCAGCAGCCAAACAGGGGGCCCCTACGAGCAGTACTTC; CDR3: CASSQTGGPYEQYF
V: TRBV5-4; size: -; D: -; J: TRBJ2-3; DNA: TGTGCCAGCAGCTCAAACCTACAGTTCACAGATACGCAGTATTTT; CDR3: CASSSNLQFTDTQYF
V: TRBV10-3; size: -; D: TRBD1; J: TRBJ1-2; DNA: TGTGCCATCAGTGAGACAGGGGATGCTGGCTACACCTTC; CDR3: CAISETGDAGYTF
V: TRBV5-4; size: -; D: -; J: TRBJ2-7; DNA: TGTGCCAGCAGCTTGGGCGGAGCATCCTACGAGCAGTACTTC; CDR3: CASSLGGASYEQYF
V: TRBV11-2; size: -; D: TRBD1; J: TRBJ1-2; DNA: TGTGCCAGCAGCTTAGTGCGACAGGGGGTCGGCTACACCTTC; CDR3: CASSLVRQGVGYTF
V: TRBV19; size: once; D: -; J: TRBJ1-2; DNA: TGTGCCAGTTGCCCCTATGGAGCAGGGTGGGGCTATGGCTACACCTTC; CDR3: CASCPYGAGWGYGYTF
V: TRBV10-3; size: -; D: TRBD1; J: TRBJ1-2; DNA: TGTGCCATCAGCGACAGGGGGCGAGGGGACTATGGCTACACCTTC; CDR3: CAISDRGRGDYGYTF
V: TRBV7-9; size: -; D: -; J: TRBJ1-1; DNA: TGTGCCAGCGGGGGGTATAGAGGGCTGAACACTGAAGCTTTCTTT; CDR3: CASGGYRGLNTEAFF
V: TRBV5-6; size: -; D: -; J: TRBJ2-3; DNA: TGTGCCAGCAGGAGACAAACAGATACGCAGTATTTT; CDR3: CASRRQTDTQYF
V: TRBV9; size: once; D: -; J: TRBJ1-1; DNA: TGTGCCAGCAGCGTAGATGGGGGGGCTGAAGCTTTCTTT; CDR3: CASSVDGGAEAFF
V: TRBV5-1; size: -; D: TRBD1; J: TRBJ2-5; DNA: TGCGCCAGCAGCTTCAGGGGGCAAGAGACCCAGTACTTC; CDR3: CASSFRGQETQYF
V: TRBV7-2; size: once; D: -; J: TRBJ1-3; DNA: TGTGCCAGCAGCTTACAGGGGAGAACTACCGGAAACACCATATATTTT; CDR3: CASSLQGRTTGNTIYF
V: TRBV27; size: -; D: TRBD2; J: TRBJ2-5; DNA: TGTGCCAGCAGTTCACCGGGACTAGTCGGGGGAGAGACCCAGTACTTC; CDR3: CASSSPGLVGGETQYF
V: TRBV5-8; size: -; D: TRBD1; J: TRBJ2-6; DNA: TGTGCCAGCAGCTCCTACAGGGGCGGGGCCAACGTCCTGACTTTC; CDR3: CASSSYRGGANVLTF
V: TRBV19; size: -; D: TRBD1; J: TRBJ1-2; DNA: TGTGCCAGTGGAGCCCTACAGGGGCGTGGGGGCTACACCTTC; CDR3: CASGALQGRGGYTF
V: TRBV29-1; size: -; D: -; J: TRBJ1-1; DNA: TGCAGCGTTGAAGAGCAAGGGGTCAACACTGAAGCTTTCTTT; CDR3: CSVEEQGVNTEAFF
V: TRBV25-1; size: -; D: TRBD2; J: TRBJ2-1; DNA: TGTGCCAGCAGTCAGGGGACTAGCGGGGGGAAGTATGAGCAGTTCTTC; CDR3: CASSQGTSGGKYEQFF
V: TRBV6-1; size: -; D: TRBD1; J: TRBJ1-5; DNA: TGTGCCAGCTGGGGGACAGACCTCAGCAATCAGCCCCAGCATTTT; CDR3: CASWGTDLSNQPQHF
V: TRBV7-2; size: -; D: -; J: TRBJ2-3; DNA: TGTGCCAGCAGCTTAGACTTAAGCACAGATACGCAGTATTTT; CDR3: CASSLDLSTDTQYF
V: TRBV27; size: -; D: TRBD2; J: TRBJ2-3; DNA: TGTGCCAGCACGGGACTAGCGGGTGCAGATACGCAGTATTTT; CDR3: CASTGLAGADTQYF
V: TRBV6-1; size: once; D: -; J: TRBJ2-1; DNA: TGTGCCAGCAGTACAGGACCTAGCTCCTACAATGAGCAGTTCTTC; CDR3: CASSTGPSSYNEQFF
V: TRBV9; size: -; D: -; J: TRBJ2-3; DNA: TGTGCCAGCAGCGTAGGAGGGGGAAGCACAGATACGCAGTATTTT; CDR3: CASSVGGGSTDTQYF
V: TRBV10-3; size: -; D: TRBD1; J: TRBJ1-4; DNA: TGTGCCATCAGACGAAATACAGGGGTTAATGAAAAACTGTTTTTT; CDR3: CAIRRNTGVNEKLFF
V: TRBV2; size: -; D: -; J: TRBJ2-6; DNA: TGTGCCAGCAGTTTCCTGGCCTCCGGGGCCAACGTCCTGACTTTC; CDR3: CASSFLASGANVLTF
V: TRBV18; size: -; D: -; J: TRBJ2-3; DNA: TGTGCCAGCTCACCTTACAGCCGGGGTCACGCAGATACGCAGTATTTT; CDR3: CASSPYSRGHADTQYF
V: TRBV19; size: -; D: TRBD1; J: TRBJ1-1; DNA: TGTGCCAGCGAAACAAGGACGGGACAGATGAACACTGAAGCTTTCTTT; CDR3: CASETRTGQMNTEAFF
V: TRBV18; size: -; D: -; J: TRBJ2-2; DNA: TGTGCCAGCTCACCCCGACAGAGCAACACCGGGGAGCTGTTTTTT; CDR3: CASSPRQSNTGELFF
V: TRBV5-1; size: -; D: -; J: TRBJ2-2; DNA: TGCGCCAGCAGCTTAGTGCCGATGAGGAACACCGGGGAGCTGTTTTTT; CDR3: CASSLVPMRNTGELFF
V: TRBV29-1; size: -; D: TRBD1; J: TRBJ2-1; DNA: TGCAGCGTTGAAGGACAGGGCGAAAGGATCAATGAGCAGTTCTTC; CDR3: CSVEGQGERINEQFF
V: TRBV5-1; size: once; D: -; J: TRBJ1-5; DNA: TGCGCCAGCCCTAAGCGGGGCAATAGCAATCAGCCCCAGCATTTT; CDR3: CASPKRGNSNQPQHF
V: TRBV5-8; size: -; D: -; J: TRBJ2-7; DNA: TGTGCCAGCAGCTTACATTCCTCCTACGAGCAGTACTTC; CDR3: CASSLHSSYEQYF
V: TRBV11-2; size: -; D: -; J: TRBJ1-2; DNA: TGTGCCAGCAGCTTAGATGCGGTCTATGGCTACACCTTC; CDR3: CASSLDAVYGYTF
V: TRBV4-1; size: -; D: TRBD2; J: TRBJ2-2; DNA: TGCGCCAGCAGCCAAGACTCAGGACTAGCGGACACCGGGGAGCTGTTTTTT; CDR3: CASSQDSGLADTGELFF
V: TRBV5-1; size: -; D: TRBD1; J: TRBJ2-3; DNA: TGCGCCAGCAGCCATGGACAGGGGGACAATACGCAGTATTTT; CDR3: CASSHGQGDNTQYF
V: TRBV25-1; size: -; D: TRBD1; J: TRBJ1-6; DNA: TGTGCCAGCAGTGACATCCAACAGGGGAGTTCTTCACCCCTCCACTTT; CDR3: CASSDIQQGSSSPLHF
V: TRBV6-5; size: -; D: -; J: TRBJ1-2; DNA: TGTGCCAGCAGTTACTTTGGTCCTCTGGAGGGCTACACCTTC; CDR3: CASSYFGPLEGYTF
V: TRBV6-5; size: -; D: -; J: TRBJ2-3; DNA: TGTGCCAGCAGTTACGACGGGAGTAGCACAGATACGCAGTATTTT; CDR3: CASSYDGSSTDTQYF
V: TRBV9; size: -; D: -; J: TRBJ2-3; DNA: TGTGCCAGCAGCGTAGGACTGAGGGATGATACGCAGTATTTT; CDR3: CASSVGLRDDTQYF
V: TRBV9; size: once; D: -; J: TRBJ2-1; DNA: TGTGCCAGCAGCCCCGGACAGACCTACAATGAGCAGTTCTTC; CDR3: CASSPGQTYNEQFF
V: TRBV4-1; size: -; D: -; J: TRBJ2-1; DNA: TGCGCCAGCAGCCCGGACATCGACCCGACGAATGAGCAGTTCTTC; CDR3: CASSPDIDPTNEQFF